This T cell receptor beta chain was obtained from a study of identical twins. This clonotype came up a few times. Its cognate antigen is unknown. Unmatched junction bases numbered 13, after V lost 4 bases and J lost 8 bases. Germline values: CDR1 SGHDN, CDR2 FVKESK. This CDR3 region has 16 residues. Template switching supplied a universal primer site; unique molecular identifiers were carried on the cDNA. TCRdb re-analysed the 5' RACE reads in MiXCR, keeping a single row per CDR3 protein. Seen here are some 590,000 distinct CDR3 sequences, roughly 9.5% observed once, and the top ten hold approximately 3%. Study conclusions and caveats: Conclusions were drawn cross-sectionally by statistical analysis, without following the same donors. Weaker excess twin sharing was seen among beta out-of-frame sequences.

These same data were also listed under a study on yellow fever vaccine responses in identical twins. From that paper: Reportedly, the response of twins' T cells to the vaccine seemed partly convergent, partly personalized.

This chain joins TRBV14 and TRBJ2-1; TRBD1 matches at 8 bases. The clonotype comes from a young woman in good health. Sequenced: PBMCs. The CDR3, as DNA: TGTGCCAGCAGCCCCGCCGGAGGACAGGGAACGGATGAGCAGTTCTTC. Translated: CASSPAGGQGTDEQFF.